Reported below is one T cell receptor beta chain. Its target is not known. This sample is part of a study of cytomegalovirus exposure and HLA in healthy donors. Trimming removed 5 bases at V and 0 bases at J, with 5 bases between. The CDR3 is 13 residues long. CDR1 and CDR2 (germline): SGHRS, YFSETQ. The table came from immunoSEQ multiplex PCR; TCRdb's copy has only in-frame clones and leaves some out. The profile covers about 150,000 clones, with about 95% appearing a single time and less than 2% taken by the ten largest. Study findings and constraints: Most TCRs appeared rarely, but some public TCRs recurred in many donors. Specific recognition of CMV antigens was confirmed in vitro for three chains (all CMV-associated). Subsequent analysis showed first-cohort TCR clusters tending to co-occur in some 120 validation repertoires.

Sequencing was performed on PBMCs. This clonotype was sampled from a man between 18 and 35 years old in good health and CMV-seropositive. The rearrangement joins TRBV5-1 to TRBJ2-2; no firm D call. CDR3 protein: CASSSTNTGELFF. Here the CDR3 DNA reads TGCGCCAGCAGTTCAACGAACACCGGGGAGCTGTTTTTT.